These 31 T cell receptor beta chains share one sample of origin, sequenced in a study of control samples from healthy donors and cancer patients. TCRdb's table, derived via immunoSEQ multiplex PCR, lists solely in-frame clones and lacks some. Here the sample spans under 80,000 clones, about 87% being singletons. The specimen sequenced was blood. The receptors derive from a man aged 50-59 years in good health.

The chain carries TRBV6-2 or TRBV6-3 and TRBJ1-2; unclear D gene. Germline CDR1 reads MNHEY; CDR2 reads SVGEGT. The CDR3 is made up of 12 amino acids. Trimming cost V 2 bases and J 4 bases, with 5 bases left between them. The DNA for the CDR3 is TGTGCCAGCAGTTACCTTCGCTATGGCTACACCTTC. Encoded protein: CASSYLRYGYTF.

The CDR3 nucleotides are TGTGCCAGCAGTTGGGACCTCCGGGGACGGCGCACTGAAGCTTTCTTT. Protein product: CASSWDLRGRRTEAFF. V gene TRBV6-2 or TRBV6-3 combines with J gene TRBJ1-1; a possible D gene is TRBD1 (5 bases). V lost 4 bases and J lost 4, with 19 bases in between. Looked up from germline, CDR1 is MNHEY and CDR2 is SVGEGT. The CDR3 extends over 16 amino acids.

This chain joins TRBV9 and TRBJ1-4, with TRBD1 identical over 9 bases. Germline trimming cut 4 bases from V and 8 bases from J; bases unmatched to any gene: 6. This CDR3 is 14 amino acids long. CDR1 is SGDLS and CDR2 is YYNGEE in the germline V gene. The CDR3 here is CASSIGQGREKLFF. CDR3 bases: TGTGCCAGCAGCATCGGACAGGGGAGGGAAAAACTGTTTTTT. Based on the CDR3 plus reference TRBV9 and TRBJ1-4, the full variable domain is DSGVTQTPKHLITATGQRVTLRCSPRSGDLSVYWYQQSLDQGLQFLIQYYNGEERAKGNILERFSAQQFPDLHSELNLSSLELGDSALYFCASSIGQGREKLFFGSGTQLSVL.

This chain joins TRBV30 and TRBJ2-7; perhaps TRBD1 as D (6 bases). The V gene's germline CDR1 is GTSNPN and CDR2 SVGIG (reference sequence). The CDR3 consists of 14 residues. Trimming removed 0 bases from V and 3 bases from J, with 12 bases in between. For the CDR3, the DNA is TGTGCCTGGAGTGTACGTTTGACAGGCTACGAGCAGTACTTC. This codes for CAWSVRLTGYEQYF.

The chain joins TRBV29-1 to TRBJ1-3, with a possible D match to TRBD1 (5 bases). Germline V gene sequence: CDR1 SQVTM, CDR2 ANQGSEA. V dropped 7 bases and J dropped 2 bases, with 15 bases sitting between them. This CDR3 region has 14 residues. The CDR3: CSGLTGLAGNTIYF. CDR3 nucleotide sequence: TGCAGCGGACTAACGGGACTCGCTGGAAACACCATATATTTT.

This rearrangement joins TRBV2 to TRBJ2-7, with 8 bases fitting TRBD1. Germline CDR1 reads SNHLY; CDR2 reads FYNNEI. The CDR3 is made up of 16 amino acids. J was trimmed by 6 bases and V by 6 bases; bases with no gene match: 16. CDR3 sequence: CASRGPRGRENSEQYF. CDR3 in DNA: TGTGCCAGCAGAGGACCCAGGGGGCGCGAAAATTCCGAGCAGTACTTC.

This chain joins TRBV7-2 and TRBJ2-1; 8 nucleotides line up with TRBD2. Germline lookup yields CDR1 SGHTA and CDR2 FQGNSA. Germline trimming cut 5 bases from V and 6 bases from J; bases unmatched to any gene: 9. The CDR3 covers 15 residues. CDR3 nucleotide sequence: TGTGCCAGCAGCGCTGGTCCCGGGGGGGTCAATGAGCAGTTCTTC. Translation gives CASSAGPGGVNEQFF.

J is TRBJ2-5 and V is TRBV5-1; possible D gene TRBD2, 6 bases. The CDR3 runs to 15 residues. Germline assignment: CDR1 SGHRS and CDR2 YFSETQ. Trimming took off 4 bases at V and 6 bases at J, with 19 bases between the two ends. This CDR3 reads CASSPGTERSKTQYF. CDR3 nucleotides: TGCGCCAGCAGCCCCGGGACTGAGCGCTCAAAGACCCAGTACTTC.

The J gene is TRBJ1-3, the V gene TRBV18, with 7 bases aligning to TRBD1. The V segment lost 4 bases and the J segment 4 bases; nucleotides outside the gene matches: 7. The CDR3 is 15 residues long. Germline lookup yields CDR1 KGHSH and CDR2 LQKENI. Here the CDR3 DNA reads TGTGCCAGCTCACGATCGGGACAGTCAGGAAACACCATATATTTT. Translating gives CASSRSGQSGNTIYF.

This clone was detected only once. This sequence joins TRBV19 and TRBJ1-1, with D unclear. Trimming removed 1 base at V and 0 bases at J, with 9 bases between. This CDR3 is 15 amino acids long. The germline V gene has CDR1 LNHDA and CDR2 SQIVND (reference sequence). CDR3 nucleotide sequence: TGTGCCAGTAGTATAGGTCCAGTAATGAACACTGAAGCTTTCTTT. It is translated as CASSIGPVMNTEAFF.

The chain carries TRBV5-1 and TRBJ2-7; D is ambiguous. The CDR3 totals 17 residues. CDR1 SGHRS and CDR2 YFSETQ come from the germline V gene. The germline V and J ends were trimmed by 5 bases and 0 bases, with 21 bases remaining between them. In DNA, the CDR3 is TGCGCCAGCAGTACGGCTTCCCGAGAGCGAAGCTCCTACGAGCAGTACTTC. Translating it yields CASSTASRERSSYEQYF.

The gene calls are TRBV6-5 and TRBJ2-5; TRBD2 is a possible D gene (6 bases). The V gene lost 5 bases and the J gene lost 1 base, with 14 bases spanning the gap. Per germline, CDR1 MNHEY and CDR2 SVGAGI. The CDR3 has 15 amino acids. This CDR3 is CASSISGASQETQYF. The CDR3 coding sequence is TGTGCCAGCAGTATTAGCGGAGCCTCCCAAGAGACCCAGTACTTC.

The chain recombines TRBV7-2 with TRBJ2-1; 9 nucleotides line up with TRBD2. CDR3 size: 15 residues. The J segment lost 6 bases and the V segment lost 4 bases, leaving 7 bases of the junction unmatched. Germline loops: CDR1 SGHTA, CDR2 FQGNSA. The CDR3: CASSYLAGLGNEQFF. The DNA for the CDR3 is TGTGCCAGCAGCTACCTAGCGGGACTCGGCAATGAGCAGTTCTTC.

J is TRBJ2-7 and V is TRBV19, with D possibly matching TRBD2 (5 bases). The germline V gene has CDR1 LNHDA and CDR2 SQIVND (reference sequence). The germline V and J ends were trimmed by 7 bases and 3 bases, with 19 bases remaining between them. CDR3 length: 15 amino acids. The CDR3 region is CASTPIPGIFYEQYF. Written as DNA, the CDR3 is TGTGCCAGTACCCCCATACCGGGAATCTTCTACGAGCAGTACTTC.

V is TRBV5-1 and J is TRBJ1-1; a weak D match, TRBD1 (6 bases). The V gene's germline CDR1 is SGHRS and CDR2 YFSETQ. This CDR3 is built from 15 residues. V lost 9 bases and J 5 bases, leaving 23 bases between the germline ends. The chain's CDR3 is CATSFGGAQGTEAFF. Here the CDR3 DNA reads TGCGCCACCTCCTTTGGTGGGGCCCAGGGGACTGAAGCTTTCTTT.

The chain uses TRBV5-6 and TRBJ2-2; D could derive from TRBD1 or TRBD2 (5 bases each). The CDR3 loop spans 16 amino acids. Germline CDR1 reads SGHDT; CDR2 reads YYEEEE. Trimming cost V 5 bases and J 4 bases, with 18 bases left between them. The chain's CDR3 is CASRSAITGGTGELFF. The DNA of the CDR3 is TGTGCCAGCAGAAGTGCCATTACAGGAGGCACCGGGGAGCTGTTTTTT.

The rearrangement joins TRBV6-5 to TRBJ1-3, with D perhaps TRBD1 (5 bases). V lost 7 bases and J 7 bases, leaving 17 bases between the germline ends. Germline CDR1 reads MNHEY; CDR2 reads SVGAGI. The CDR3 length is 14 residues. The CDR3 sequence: CASTEDTLGNTIYF. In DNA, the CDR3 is TGTGCCAGCACCGAGGACACCCTTGGGAACACCATATATTTT.

CDR3 bases: TGTGCCAGCAGTTTTTCTATTTCGCAGTATTTT. It specifies CASSFSISQYF. The chain carries TRBV12-3 or TRBV12-4 and TRBJ2-3, with no clear D. With 3 bases removed from V and 10 bases from J, the gap between germline ends came to 8 bases. The CDR3 consists of 11 residues.

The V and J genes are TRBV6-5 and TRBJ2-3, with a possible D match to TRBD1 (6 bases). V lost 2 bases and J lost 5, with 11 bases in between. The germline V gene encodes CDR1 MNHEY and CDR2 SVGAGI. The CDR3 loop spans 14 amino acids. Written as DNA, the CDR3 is TGTGCCAGCAGTTACGGGCAGGGGCGAGATACGCAGTATTTT. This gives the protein CASSYGQGRDTQYF.

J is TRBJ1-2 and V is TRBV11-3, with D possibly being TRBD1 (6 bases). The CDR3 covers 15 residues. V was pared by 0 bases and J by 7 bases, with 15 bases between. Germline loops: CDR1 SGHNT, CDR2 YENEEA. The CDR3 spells CASSLDSSGAFGYTF. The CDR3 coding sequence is TGTGCCAGCAGCTTAGATTCCTCAGGGGCGTTTGGCTACACCTTC.

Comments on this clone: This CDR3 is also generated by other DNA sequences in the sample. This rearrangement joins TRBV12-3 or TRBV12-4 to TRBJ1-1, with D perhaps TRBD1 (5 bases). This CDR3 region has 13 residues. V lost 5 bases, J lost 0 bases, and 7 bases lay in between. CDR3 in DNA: TGTGCCAGCAGTGAGACAGTGAACACTGAAGCTTTCTTT. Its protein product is CASSETVNTEAFF.

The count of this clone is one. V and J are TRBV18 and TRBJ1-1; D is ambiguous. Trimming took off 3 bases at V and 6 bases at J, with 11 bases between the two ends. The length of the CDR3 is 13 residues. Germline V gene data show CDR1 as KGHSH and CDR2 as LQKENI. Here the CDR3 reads CASSPMQESEAFF. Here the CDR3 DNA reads TGTGCCAGCTCACCCATGCAGGAGTCTGAAGCTTTCTTT.

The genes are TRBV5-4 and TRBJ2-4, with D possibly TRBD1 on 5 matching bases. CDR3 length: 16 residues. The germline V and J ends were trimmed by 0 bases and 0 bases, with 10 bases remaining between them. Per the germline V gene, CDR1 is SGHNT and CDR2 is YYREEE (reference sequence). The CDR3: CASSLADSLAKNIQYF. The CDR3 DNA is TGTGCCAGCAGCTTGGCCGACAGCCTAGCCAAAAACATTCAGTACTTC.

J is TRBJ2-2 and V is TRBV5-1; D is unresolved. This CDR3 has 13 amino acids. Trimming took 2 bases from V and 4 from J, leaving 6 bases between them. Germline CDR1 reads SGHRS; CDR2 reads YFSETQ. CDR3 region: CASSFIRTGELFF. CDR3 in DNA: TGCGCCAGCAGCTTCATCCGCACCGGGGAGCTGTTTTTT.

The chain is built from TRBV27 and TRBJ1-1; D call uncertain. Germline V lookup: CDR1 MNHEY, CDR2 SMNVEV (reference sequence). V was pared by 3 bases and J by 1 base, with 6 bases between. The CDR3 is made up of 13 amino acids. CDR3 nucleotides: TGTGCCAGCAGTTTCCAGGAGAACACTGAAGCTTTCTTT. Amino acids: CASSFQENTEAFF.

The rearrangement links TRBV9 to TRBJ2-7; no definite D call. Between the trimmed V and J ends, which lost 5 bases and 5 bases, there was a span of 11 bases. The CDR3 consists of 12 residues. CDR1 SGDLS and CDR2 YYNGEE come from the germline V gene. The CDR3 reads CASSVAGHEQYF. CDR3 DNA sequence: TGTGCCAGCAGTGTCGCCGGTCACGAGCAGTACTTC.

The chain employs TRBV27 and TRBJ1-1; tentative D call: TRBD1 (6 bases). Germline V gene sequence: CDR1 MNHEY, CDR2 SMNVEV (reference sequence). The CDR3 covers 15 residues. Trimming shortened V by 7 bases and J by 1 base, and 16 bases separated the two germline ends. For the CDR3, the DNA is TGTGCCAGCACCTACTTGGCCAGGGGGAACACTGAAGCTTTCTTT. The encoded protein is CASTYLARGNTEAFF.

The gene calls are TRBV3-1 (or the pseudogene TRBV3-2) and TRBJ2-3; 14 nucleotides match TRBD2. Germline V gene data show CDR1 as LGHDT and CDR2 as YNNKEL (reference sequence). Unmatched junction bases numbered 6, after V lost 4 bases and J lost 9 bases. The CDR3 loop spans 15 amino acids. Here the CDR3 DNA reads TGTGCCAGCAGCCTTGGGACTAGCGGGGGATACACGCAGTATTTT. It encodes CASSLGTSGGYTQYF.

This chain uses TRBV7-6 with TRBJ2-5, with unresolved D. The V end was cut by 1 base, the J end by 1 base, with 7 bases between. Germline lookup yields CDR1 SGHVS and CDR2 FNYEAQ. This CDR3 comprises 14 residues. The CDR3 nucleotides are TGTGCCAGCAGCTTAGGGCTAAGCCAAGAGACCCAGTACTTC. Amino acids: CASSLGLSQETQYF.

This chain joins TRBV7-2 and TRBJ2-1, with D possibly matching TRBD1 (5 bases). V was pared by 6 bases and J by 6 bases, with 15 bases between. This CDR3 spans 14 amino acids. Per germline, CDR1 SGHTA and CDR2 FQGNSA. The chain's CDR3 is CASRKTDMSNEQFF. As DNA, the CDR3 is TGTGCCAGCAGAAAAACGGACATGTCCAATGAGCAGTTCTTC.

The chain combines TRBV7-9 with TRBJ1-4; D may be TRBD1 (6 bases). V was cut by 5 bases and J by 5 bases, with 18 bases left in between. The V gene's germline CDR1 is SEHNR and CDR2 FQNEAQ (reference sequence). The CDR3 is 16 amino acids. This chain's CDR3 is CASSQREGVRNEKLFF. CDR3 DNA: TGTGCCAGCAGCCAAAGGGAGGGGGTGAGGAATGAAAAACTGTTTTTT.